These 28 T cell receptor beta chains came from one sample sequenced in a study of blood T cell repertoires in COVID-19. TCRdb's table, derived via immunoSEQ multiplex PCR, lists solely in-frame clones and lacks some. This repertoire shows more than 350,000 clones, about 90% found once; its top ten account for under 11%. Sequencing input: peripheral blood. Every receptor here comes from a woman aged 25 to 39 with COVID-19, enrolled during active disease.

V is TRBV28 and J is TRBJ2-3, with D perhaps matching TRBD1 (5 bases). Deletions cut 4 bases from V and 1 base from J, with 15 bases between. The CDR3 length is 16 residues. CDR1 is MDHEN, CDR2 SYDVKM, per germline. This chain's CDR3 is CASSSEAQAGTDTQYF. The CDR3 DNA sequence: TGTGCCAGCAGTTCTGAAGCACAGGCGGGCACAGATACGCAGTATTTT.

The chain employs TRBV2 and TRBJ1-1, with D uncertain. Germline-derived CDR1 and CDR2 are SNHLY and FYNNEI. This CDR3 is built from 11 residues. Trimming pared 7 bases from V and 7 bases from J, leaving 10 bases between. CDR3 amino acids: CASTTTNEAFF. DNA of the CDR3: TGTGCCAGCACAACAACGAATGAAGCTTTCTTT.

The chain couples TRBV9 to TRBJ2-1, with D tentatively TRBD1 (5 bases). The germline CDR1 and CDR2 sequences are SGDLS and YYNGEE. CDR3 length equals 15 residues. Trimming took off 0 bases at V and 3 bases at J, with 10 bases between the two ends. The CDR3 spells CASSVAGQGYNEQFF. The DNA of the CDR3 is TGTGCCAGCAGCGTAGCGGGCCAGGGCTACAATGAGCAGTTCTTC.

CDR3 nucleotides: TGTGCCAGTTCGGAAACAGGGACGGACACTGAAGCTTTCTTT. This sequence encodes CASSETGTDTEAFF. V usage is TRBV19 and J usage is TRBJ1-1; weak D call: TRBD1 (6 bases). The CDR3 is 14 amino acids. With 8 bases removed from V and 3 bases from J, the gap between germline ends came to 16 bases. The germline V gene encodes CDR1 LNHDA and CDR2 SQIVND (reference sequence).

The CDR3 sequence is CASSQDLIAGGINTGELFF. DNA of the CDR3: TGCGCCAGCAGCCAAGATTTGATAGCGGGAGGCATTAACACCGGGGAGCTGTTTTTT. The J gene is TRBJ2-2, the V gene TRBV4-1; 10 bases align to TRBD2. With 0 bases clipped from V and 2 bases from J, the junction kept 9 bases outside the gene matches. CDR1 MGHRA and CDR2 YSYEKL come from the germline V gene. The CDR3 contains 19 residues.

A single count supports this clone. The V and J genes are TRBV2 and TRBJ1-5, with a weak D call TRBD1 (5 bases). The germline CDR1 and CDR2 sequences are SNHLY and FYNNEI. Deletions cut 6 bases from V and 12 bases from J, with 15 bases between. This CDR3 is built from 12 residues. CDR3 protein: CASRAEGDLQHF. DNA for the CDR3: TGTGCCAGCAGGGCAGAAGGGGATCTCCAGCATTTT.

This chain uses TRBV18 with TRBJ2-1; 7 bases line up with TRBD2. Germline assignment: CDR1 KGHSH and CDR2 LQKENI. The J segment lost 8 bases and the V segment lost 4 bases, leaving 5 bases of the junction unmatched. The CDR3 spans 13 residues. The CDR3 sequence is CASSLGTTYEQFF. The CDR3, as DNA: TGTGCCAGCTCACTAGGGACTACTTATGAGCAGTTCTTC.

This clone has only one observation. The chain combines TRBV11-2 with TRBJ1-1; unclear D gene. Germline loops: CDR1 SGHAT, CDR2 FQNNGV. The CDR3 extends over 14 amino acids. The V end lost 1 base, the J end lost 5 bases, and 11 bases lay between the germline ends. In nucleotides, the CDR3 is TGTGCCAGCAGCTTAGTCGCTAAGTGGACTGAAGCTTTCTTT. Amino acid sequence: CASSLVAKWTEAFF.

The chain has TRBV25-1 and TRBJ2-7; 8 bases are shared with TRBD1. Germline CDR1 reads MGHDK; CDR2 reads SYGVNS. V trimming: 8 bases; J trimming: 5 bases; junction bases outside the gene matches: 8. This CDR3 is built from 13 residues. In nucleotides, the CDR3 is TGTGCCAGCGCCGTGACAGGGGTAGACGAGCAGTACTTC. It codes for CASAVTGVDEQYF.

The V gene is TRBV7-2, the J gene TRBJ1-1; 7 nucleotides agree with TRBD1. Per the germline V gene, CDR1 is SGHTA and CDR2 is FQGNSA. The CDR3 totals 16 residues. V shed 5 bases, J shed 6 bases, and the junction held 15 bases outside the gene matches. CDR3: CASSPWTGLGGSEAFF. DNA for the CDR3: TGTGCCAGCAGCCCATGGACAGGCCTCGGGGGCTCTGAAGCTTTCTTT. The complete variable domain, with remaining parts taken from reference TRBV7-2 and TRBJ1-1, reads GAGVSQSPSNKVTEKGKDVELRCDPISGHTALYWYRQSLGQGLEFLIYFQGNSAPDKSGLPSDRFSAERTGGSVSTLTIQRTQQEDSAVYLCASSPWTGLGGSEAFFGQGTRLTVV.

This chain links TRBV29-1 with TRBJ1-1; D not resolved. This CDR3 contains 11 residues. The germline V and J ends were trimmed by 7 bases and 2 bases, with 8 bases remaining between them. Germline CDR1 SQVTM, CDR2 ANQGSEA. The CDR3 DNA follows: TGCAGCGGAGGGTTCAACACTGAAGCTTTCTTT. Translation: CSGGFNTEAFF.

This chain joins TRBV24-1 and TRBJ1-5; D not resolved. Trimming removed 3 bases at V and 5 bases at J, with 7 bases between. The CDR3 contains 13 residues. Per germline, CDR1 KGHDR and CDR2 SFDVKD. CDR3 in amino acids: CATSDNTDQPQHF. CDR3 bases: TGTGCCACCAGTGATAATACAGATCAGCCCCAGCATTTT.

This clone was detected a few times. V and J are TRBV5-4 and TRBJ2-1; weak D call: TRBD1 (6 bases). Germline CDR1 reads SGHNT; CDR2 reads YYREEE (reference sequence). V gave up 4 bases and J gave up 4 bases, with 12 bases separating them. This CDR3 has 14 residues. The CDR3 nucleotides are TGTGCCAGCAGCAGCACAAGGGGGTACAATGAGCAGTTCTTC. This translates into CASSSTRGYNEQFF. The whole variable domain, filled in from reference TRBV5-4 and TRBJ2-1, reads ETGVTQSPTHLIKTRGQQVTLRCSSQSGHNTVSWYQQALGQGPQFIFQYYREEENGRGNFPPRFSGLQFPNYSSELNVNALELDDSALYLCASSSTRGYNEQFFGPGTRLTVL.

This chain uses TRBV2 with TRBJ1-5; D remains unclear. The CDR3 contains 15 residues. The V gene lost 2 bases and the J gene lost 0 bases, with 8 bases spanning the gap. Looked up from germline, CDR1 is SNHLY and CDR2 is FYNNEI. CDR3: CASSEWRNSNQPQHF. The CDR3 DNA follows: TGTGCCAGCAGTGAATGGCGGAATAGCAATCAGCCCCAGCATTTT.

A single count supports this clone. This chain connects TRBV7-9 to TRBJ2-3; 9 bases agree with TRBD1. Per the germline V gene, CDR1 is SEHNR and CDR2 is FQNEAQ (reference sequence). The CDR3 is made up of 13 amino acids. The V segment lost 8 bases and the J segment 6 bases; nucleotides outside the gene matches: 6. DNA of the CDR3: TGTGCCAGCGGCGACAGGGGGGTCGATACGCAGTATTTT. Amino acids: CASGDRGVDTQYF. Full variable domain (outside the CDR3, taken from reference TRBV7-9 and TRBJ2-3): DTGVSQNPRHKITKRGQNVTFRCDPISEHNRLYWYRQTLGQGPEFLTYFQNEAQLEKSRLLSDRFSAERPKGSFSTLEIQRTEQGDSAMYLCASGDRGVDTQYFGPGTRLTVL.

The CDR3 spells CATSESLGYGGEQFF. CDR3 DNA sequence: TGTGCCACCAGTGAAAGCTTAGGGTACGGGGGAGAGCAGTTCTTC. V gene TRBV24-1 combines with J gene TRBJ2-1; D might be TRBD2 (6 bases). The ends were cut back, 4 bases at V and 10 bases at J, with 19 bases in the middle. CDR1 and CDR2 from the germline V gene are KGHDR and SFDVKD. This CDR3 spans 15 amino acids.

The genes are TRBV28 and TRBJ1-6, with D possibly being TRBD1 (5 bases). The CDR3 consists of 17 residues. V shed 2 bases and J shed 4 bases, with 15 bases lying between them. The V gene's germline CDR1 is MDHEN and CDR2 SYDVKM. Written as DNA, the CDR3 is TGTGCCAGCAGTTTAGGTGCTCAGGGCCCATATAATTCACCCCTCCACTTT. It codes for CASSLGAQGPYNSPLHF.

In DNA form, the CDR3 reads TGTGCCAGCAGCTGTGACACGGGGAATCGGCCTGGAAACACCATATATTTT. Its protein product is CASSCDTGNRPGNTIYF. The chain couples TRBV5-6 to TRBJ1-3; D remains unclear. Germline-derived CDR1 and CDR2 are SGHDT and YYEEEE. CDR3 size: 17 residues. V lost 3 bases, J lost 2 bases, and 18 bases lay in between. Filled out from reference TRBV5-6 and TRBJ1-3, the complete variable domain reads DAGVTQSPTHLIKTRGQQVTLRCSPKSGHDTVSWYQQALGQGPQFIFQYYEEEERQRGNFPDRFSGHQFPNYSSELNVNALLLGDSALYLCASSCDTGNRPGNTIYFGEGSWLTVV.

This chain joins TRBV7-8 and TRBJ2-3; the D is unclear. Germline CDR1 and CDR2: SGHVS and FQNEAQ. CDR3 length equals 13 residues. The V end was cut by 5 bases, the J end by 6 bases, with 12 bases between. This CDR3 is CASSPLSIDTQYF. DNA for the CDR3: TGTGCCAGCAGCCCCTTATCTATTGATACGCAGTATTTT.

The chain joins TRBV18 to TRBJ1-4; D unclear. Trimming stripped 1 base from V and 0 bases from J, with 6 bases between. The CDR3 totals 15 residues. Germline-derived CDR1 and CDR2 are KGHSH and LQKENI. For the CDR3, the DNA is TGTGCCAGCTCACCACGAGGTGCAACTAATGAAAAACTGTTTTTT. Translation gives CASSPRGATNEKLFF.

The gene calls are TRBV19 and TRBJ2-3, with a tentative D call TRBD2 (5 bases). Trimming left V 8 bases short and J 4 bases short, with 13 bases between. This CDR3 is 13 amino acids long. Germline loops: CDR1 LNHDA, CDR2 SQIVND (reference sequence). The chain's CDR3 is CASRVLAADTQYF. The CDR3 DNA follows: TGTGCCAGTCGCGTTCTAGCCGCAGATACGCAGTATTTT.

The rearrangement uses TRBV29-1 and TRBJ2-3, with a weak D call TRBD2 (7 bases). Germline CDR1 is SQVTM and CDR2 is ANQGSEA. This CDR3 spans 13 amino acids. V gave up 4 bases and J gave up 6 bases, with 14 bases separating them. CDR3 region: CSVVRGRGDTQYF. CDR3 sequence (DNA): TGCAGCGTTGTTCGGGGGAGGGGGGATACGCAGTATTTT.

The chain combines TRBV10-3 with TRBJ1-1, with D tentatively TRBD1 (6 bases). Germline V gene lookup returns CDR1 ENHRY and CDR2 SYGVKD. V lost 2 bases and J 1 base, leaving 11 bases between the germline ends. The length of the CDR3 is 15 residues. CDR3 in DNA: TGTGCCATCAGTGAGGACAGGTCGCGGAACACTGAAGCTTTCTTT. It encodes CAISEDRSRNTEAFF.

This chain uses TRBV19 with TRBJ1-5, with D possibly matching TRBD1 (6 bases). The V gene's germline CDR1 is LNHDA and CDR2 SQIVND (reference sequence). Between the trimmed V and J ends, which lost 5 bases and 6 bases, there was a span of 14 bases. The CDR3 is made up of 14 amino acids. The CDR3 coding sequence is TGTGCCAGTAGTCGTCCCGGGACAAGTCAGCCCCAGCATTTT. Translating gives CASSRPGTSQPQHF.

The chain recombines TRBV15 with TRBJ2-1, with 8 nucleotides matching TRBD1. The CDR3 length is 16 residues. Germline CDR1 LNHNV, CDR2 YYDKDF (reference sequence). Unmatched junction bases numbered 10, after V lost 1 base and J lost 8 bases. The CDR3 reads CATSRGSGGIVDEQFF. In DNA form, the CDR3 reads TGTGCCACCAGCAGAGGATCAGGGGGCATTGTCGATGAGCAGTTCTTC.

This chain joins TRBV28 and TRBJ2-7; D might be TRBD1 (6 bases). Between the trimmed V and J ends, which lost 3 bases and 4 bases, there was a span of 19 bases. CDR1 is MDHEN and CDR2 is SYDVKM in the germline V gene. The CDR3 totals 16 residues. The CDR3 DNA sequence: TGTGCCAGCAGTTTCGCCCGGGACCAGGGGTCATACGAGCAGTACTTC. Its translation: CASSFARDQGSYEQYF. The full variable domain, in which reference TRBV28 and TRBJ2-7 provide the parts outside the CDR3, is DVKVTQSSRYLVKRTGEKVFLECVQDMDHENMFWYRQDPGLGLRLIYFSYDVKMKEKGDIPEGYSVSREKKERFSLILESASTNQTSMYLCASSFARDQGSYEQYFGPGTRLTVT.

The rearrangement uses TRBV7-2 and TRBJ2-1, with D possibly TRBD2 on 6 matching bases. Trimming shortened V by 5 bases and J by 6 bases, and 17 bases separated the two germline ends. The CDR3 is made up of 15 amino acids. The germline CDR1 and CDR2 sequences are SGHTA and FQGNSA. The CDR3 reads CASSLVGTSVNEQFF. CDR3 nucleotides: TGTGCCAGCAGCCTCGTCGGGACTTCTGTCAATGAGCAGTTCTTC. The full variable domain, in which reference TRBV7-2 and TRBJ2-1 provide the parts outside the CDR3, is GAGVSQSPSNKVTEKGKDVELRCDPISGHTALYWYRQSLGQGLEFLIYFQGNSAPDKSGLPSDRFSAERTGGSVSTLTIQRTQQEDSAVYLCASSLVGTSVNEQFFGPGTRLTVL.

V and J are TRBV19 and TRBJ2-7; D is perhaps TRBD2 (6 bases). The CDR3 loop spans 12 amino acids. Trimming cost V 3 bases and J 5 bases, with 8 bases left between them. Germline V gives CDR1 LNHDA, CDR2 SQIVND (reference sequence). CDR3 region: CASSITGDEQYF. The CDR3 DNA follows: TGTGCCAGTAGTATTACGGGGGACGAGCAGTACTTC.